This TCR beta chain derives from a study of vaccination effects on CD4 cells after COVID-19. For the study at large: Sampling occurred a median 72 days post second dose, range 14 to 241.

Germline V gene sequence: CDR1 LNHDA, CDR2 SQIVND (reference sequence). This CDR3 comprises 19 residues. The ends lost 2 bases at V and 0 bases at J; junction bases unmatched: 9. The repertoire was sequenced with immunoSEQ multiplex PCR; TCRdb's copy has only in-frame clones and lacks some. Of more than 50,000 clones in the sample, under 85% were seen once. Concerning this clone itself: What it binds is unknown.

ViraFEST expansion of antigen-specific CD4+ T cells with viral peptide pools preceded sequencing. It was after approximately 11 days of culture that CD4+ T cells were isolated. Participants got two doses of BNT162b2 or mRNA-1273 vaccine. Roughly 1.9 million PBMC were placed in each well, which was supplemented with approximately 10 IU/ml IL-2 and around 10 ug/ml peptides. Study outcomes and limitations: In the late period after vaccination, infection- and vaccine-induced clones contracted markedly. Convalescent patients in the study were few, and early post-infection timepoints were absent.

The origin of this receptor is a human donor who received a COVID-19 vaccine. This specimen was CD4+ T cells from PBMCs cultured with HCoV-OC43 spike peptides, taken after COVID-19 vaccination. Described subset: HCoV-OC43 spike overlapping peptide pool stimulation. This chain joins TRBV19 and TRBJ2-1, with 11 bases identical to TRBD2. In DNA, the CDR3 is TGTGCCAGTAGTATACTTAGACTAGCGGGGAGAAACTCCTACAATGAGCAGTTCTTC. This gives the protein CASSILRLAGRNSYNEQFF.